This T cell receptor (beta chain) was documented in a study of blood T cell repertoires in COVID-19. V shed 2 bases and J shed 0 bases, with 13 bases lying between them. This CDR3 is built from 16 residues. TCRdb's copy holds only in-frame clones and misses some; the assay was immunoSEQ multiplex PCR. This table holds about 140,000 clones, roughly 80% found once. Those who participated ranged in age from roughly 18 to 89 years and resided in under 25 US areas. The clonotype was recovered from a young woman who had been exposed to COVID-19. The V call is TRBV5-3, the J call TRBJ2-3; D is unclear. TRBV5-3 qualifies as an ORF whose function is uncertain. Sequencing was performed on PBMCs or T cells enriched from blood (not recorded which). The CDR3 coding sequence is TGTGCCAGAAGCTTTTTGAATAGATCTAGCACAGATACGCAGTATTTT. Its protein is CARSFLNRSSTDTQYF.